This TCR beta chain was profiled in a study of shared clonotypes between healthy human individuals. Study-wide points: Clonotype sharing among the donors was expected to vary with sequencing depth.

Comments on this clone: The antigen remains undetermined.

Produced via immunoSEQ multiplex PCR; TCRdb's table is partial and in-frame only. The sample lists over a million clones, around 97% occurring once. Germline CDR1 reads MNHEY; CDR2 reads SMNVEV (reference sequence). CDR3 length: 15 residues. V lost 3 bases and J 0 bases, leaving 9 bases between the germline ends. V gene TRBV27 combines with J gene TRBJ2-1; D unresolved. The sequence was collected from a man aged 25 to 40 in good health. The sequenced sample consisted of naive CD4+ T cells sorted from blood. Subset of the sample: CD45RA+ positively selected. CDR3 in DNA: TGTGCCAGCAGTTTTCGTCAGAGCTCCTACAATGAGCAGTTCTTC. Translating it yields CASSFRQSSYNEQFF.